This T cell receptor (beta chain) was documented in a study of CD8+CD57+ T cells in acquired aplastic anemia. Study results and caveats: A set of twenty-nine CD8+ CDR3 sequences was shared between patients and controls, and these sequences appeared highly expressed in patients.

Individuals selected for sequencing had exhibited CD8+CD57+ cell expansion on flow cytometry. This clonotype has just one count. Its cognate antigen is unknown. Being one base from a much bigger clone, this may be a read error. Genomic DNA acted as the template from which TCR beta VDJ combination and CDR3 sequence profiling were carried out. TCRdb reprocessed the reads with MiXCR, giving one entry per CDR3 protein. Of about 220,000 distinct CDR3 sequences in the sample, 45% to 50% were seen once. The sequence came from a human donor with aplastic anemia. The sequenced sample was sorted CD4+, CD8+, or CD8+CD57+ T cells (not recorded which) from PBMCs.

As DNA, the CDR3 is TGTGCCAGCAGCTTAGTGGCAGGGGGCCAAGAGACCCAGTACTTC. Encoded protein: CASSLVAGGQETQYF. J is TRBJ2-5 and V is TRBV7-8, with 7 nucleotides matching TRBD1. There are 15 residues in the CDR3. Germline CDR1 reads SGHVS; CDR2 reads FQNEAQ. J gave up 1 base and V 1 base, and 3 bases lay outside the gene matches.